A selection of T cell receptor beta chains follows, all from one sample in a study of blood T cell repertoires in COVID-19. The table came from immunoSEQ multiplex PCR; TCRdb's copy has only in-frame clones and leaves some out. The profile shows 400,000 to 500,000 clones, more than 75% of them singletons. The sequenced sample was PBMCs or T cells enriched from blood (not recorded which). These receptors came from a woman in her forties who had recovered from COVID-19. Both conserved end residues are part of each CDR3. Part of the rows lack a size; the others show once, few, many or a class for expanded clones.

v_call: TRBV2
clone_size: NA
j_call: TRBJ2-5
cdr3_aa: CASTPGQEETQYF

v_call: TRBV6-2/TRBV6-3
clone_size: once
j_call: TRBJ1-5
cdr3_aa: CASSRTGKNQPQHF

v_call: TRBV5-8
clone_size: NA
j_call: TRBJ2-5
cdr3_aa: CASSRTGQETQYF

v_call: TRBV4-2
clone_size: NA
j_call: TRBJ2-3
cdr3_aa: CASSRGTSGGPAGTDTQYF

v_call: TRBV20-1
clone_size: NA
j_call: TRBJ2-1
cdr3_aa: CSASDREGSYNEQFF

v_call: TRBV9
clone_size: NA
j_call: TRBJ1-4
cdr3_aa: CASSPGTVGRIATNEKLFF

v_call: TRBV4-1
clone_size: NA
j_call: TRBJ2-3
cdr3_aa: CASSQAQREGSDTQYF

v_call: TRBV4-2
clone_size: NA
j_call: TRBJ2-1
cdr3_aa: CASSQEIGSGSYNEQFF

v_call: TRBV5-1
clone_size: NA
j_call: TRBJ2-1
cdr3_aa: CASSLVREVYNEQFF

v_call: TRBV7-2
clone_size: NA
j_call: TRBJ1-1
cdr3_aa: CASSTRGMNTEAFF

v_call: TRBV21-1
clone_size: NA
j_call: TRBJ1-5
cdr3_aa: CASSKVSPGVAEQPQHF

v_call: TRBV5-4
clone_size: few
j_call: TRBJ1-2
cdr3_aa: CASSSYGTAYGYTF

v_call: TRBV5-4
clone_size: NA
j_call: TRBJ2-2
cdr3_aa: CASSLIAGANTGELFF

v_call: TRBV24-1
clone_size: NA
j_call: TRBJ1-2
cdr3_aa: CATSDFDSPSNYGYTF

v_call: TRBV27
clone_size: NA
j_call: TRBJ2-1
cdr3_aa: CASSPRINNEQFF

v_call: TRBV18
clone_size: NA
j_call: TRBJ1-1
cdr3_aa: CASSPTREDTEAFF

v_call: TRBV6-4
clone_size: NA
j_call: TRBJ2-1
cdr3_aa: CASSANSYNEQFF

v_call: TRBV28
clone_size: NA
j_call: TRBJ1-3
cdr3_aa: CASSLIGGVSGNTIYF

v_call: TRBV27
clone_size: once
j_call: TRBJ2-2
cdr3_aa: CASRATGQGLHGELFF

v_call: TRBV5-4
clone_size: once
j_call: TRBJ1-2
cdr3_aa: CASSIHGQANYGYTF

v_call: TRBV2
clone_size: NA
j_call: TRBJ1-5
cdr3_aa: CASREIDRDSQPQHF

v_call: TRBV7-8
clone_size: few
j_call: TRBJ2-7
cdr3_aa: CASSPRTSGTSYEQYF

v_call: TRBV5-1
clone_size: once
j_call: TRBJ1-1
cdr3_aa: CASSSYRDTLNTEAFF

v_call: TRBV5-1
clone_size: NA
j_call: TRBJ2-3
cdr3_aa: CASSHRGGAGTDTQYF

v_call: TRBV6-5
clone_size: NA
j_call: TRBJ1-1
cdr3_aa: CASSSLSRGLDTEAFF

v_call: TRBV5-5
clone_size: NA
j_call: TRBJ2-3
cdr3_aa: CASSLTFPRDTQYF

v_call: TRBV6-5
clone_size: NA
j_call: TRBJ1-1
cdr3_aa: CASSPGARRNTEAFF

v_call: TRBV29-1
clone_size: NA
j_call: TRBJ2-3
cdr3_aa: CSYTTATDTQYF

v_call: TRBV6-9
clone_size: NA
j_call: TRBJ2-7
cdr3_aa: CASSWREKYEQYF

v_call: TRBV10-1
clone_size: NA
j_call: TRBJ2-7
cdr3_aa: CASSEALGQGYYEQYF

v_call: TRBV19
clone_size: NA
j_call: TRBJ1-1
cdr3_aa: CASKTRRDSASTAFF

v_call: TRBV14
clone_size: NA
j_call: TRBJ1-1
cdr3_aa: CASSQQGETEAFF

v_call: TRBV7-2
clone_size: once
j_call: TRBJ1-3
cdr3_aa: CASSPTRGTGAGNTIYF

v_call: TRBV10-1
clone_size: NA
j_call: TRBJ2-3
cdr3_aa: CASSDRDTQYF

v_call: TRBV7-2
clone_size: NA
j_call: TRBJ2-7
cdr3_aa: CASSTTGTGGYEQYF

v_call: TRBV18
clone_size: NA
j_call: TRBJ1-2
cdr3_aa: CASSPTDRGRVYGYTF

v_call: TRBV11-3
clone_size: NA
j_call: TRBJ2-2
cdr3_aa: CASRGANTGELFF

v_call: TRBV7-8
clone_size: NA
j_call: TRBJ2-1
cdr3_aa: CASSTTGGPYNEQFF

v_call: TRBV4-1
clone_size: NA
j_call: TRBJ2-7
cdr3_aa: CASSHDGTSGTYEQYF

v_call: TRBV6-2/TRBV6-3
clone_size: few
j_call: TRBJ2-7
cdr3_aa: CASSRLGRGAYEQYF

v_call: TRBV11-2
clone_size: few
j_call: TRBJ2-7
cdr3_aa: CASSPSPGGYYEQYF

v_call: TRBV2
clone_size: NA
j_call: TRBJ2-2
cdr3_aa: CASSGLAGGPGPGELFF

v_call: TRBV15
clone_size: NA
j_call: TRBJ2-7
cdr3_aa: CATSRDRAGRGSF

v_call: TRBV19
clone_size: NA
j_call: TRBJ1-5
cdr3_aa: CASSLGTGQAGNQPQHF

v_call: TRBV7-9
clone_size: NA
j_call: TRBJ1-1
cdr3_aa: CASSFTEAFF

v_call: TRBV14
clone_size: NA
j_call: TRBJ2-5
cdr3_aa: CASSPRGVATQYF

v_call: TRBV3-1/TRBV3-2
clone_size: NA
j_call: TRBJ1-1
cdr3_aa: CASSQDHLQLLSMNTEAFF

v_call: TRBV6-5
clone_size: NA
j_call: TRBJ1-5
cdr3_aa: CASSPDRGVNQPQHF

v_call: TRBV11-2
clone_size: NA
j_call: TRBJ2-7
cdr3_aa: CASSLGNRMYEQYF

v_call: TRBV5-6
clone_size: few
j_call: TRBJ2-1
cdr3_aa: CASSLPSAYSYNEQFF

v_call: TRBV5-6
clone_size: NA
j_call: TRBJ2-1
cdr3_aa: CASSLPSGRSSYNEQFF

v_call: TRBV6-4
clone_size: NA
j_call: TRBJ2-3
cdr3_aa: CASRLNSGEADTQYF

v_call: TRBV5-1
clone_size: NA
j_call: TRBJ1-1
cdr3_aa: CASSFQGRNTEAFF

v_call: TRBV24-1
clone_size: NA
j_call: TRBJ2-7
cdr3_aa: CATSDGGLAGGGRAYEQYF